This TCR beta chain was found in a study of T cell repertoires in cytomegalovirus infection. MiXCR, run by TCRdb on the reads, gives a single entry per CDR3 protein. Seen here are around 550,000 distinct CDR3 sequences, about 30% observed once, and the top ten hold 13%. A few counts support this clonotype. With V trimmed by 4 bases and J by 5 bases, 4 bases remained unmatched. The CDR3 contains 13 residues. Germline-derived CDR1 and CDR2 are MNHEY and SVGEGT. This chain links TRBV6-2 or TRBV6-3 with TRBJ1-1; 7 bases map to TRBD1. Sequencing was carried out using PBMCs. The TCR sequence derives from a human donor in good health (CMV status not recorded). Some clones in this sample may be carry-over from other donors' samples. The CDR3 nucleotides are TGTGCCAGCAGTTCCAGGGGACAGACTGAAGCTTTCTTT. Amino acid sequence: CASSSRGQTEAFF.